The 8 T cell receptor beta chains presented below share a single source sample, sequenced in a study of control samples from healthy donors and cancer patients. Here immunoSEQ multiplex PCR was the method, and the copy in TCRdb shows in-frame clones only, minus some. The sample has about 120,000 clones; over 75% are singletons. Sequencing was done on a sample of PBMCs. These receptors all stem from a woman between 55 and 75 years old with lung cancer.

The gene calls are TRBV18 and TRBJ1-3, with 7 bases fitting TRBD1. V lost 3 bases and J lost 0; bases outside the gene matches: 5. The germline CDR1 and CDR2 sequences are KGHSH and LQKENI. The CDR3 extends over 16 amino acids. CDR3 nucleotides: TGTGCCAGCTCACCTCGACAGGGCCTCTCTGGAAACACCATATATTTT. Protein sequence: CASSPRQGLSGNTIYF.

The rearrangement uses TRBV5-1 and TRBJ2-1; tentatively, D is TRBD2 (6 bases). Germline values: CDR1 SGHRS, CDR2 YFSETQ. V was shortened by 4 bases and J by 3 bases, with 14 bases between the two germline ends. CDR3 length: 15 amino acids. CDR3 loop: CASSAGTGSYNEQFF. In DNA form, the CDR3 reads TGCGCCAGCAGCGCCGGGACTGGAAGCTACAATGAGCAGTTCTTC.

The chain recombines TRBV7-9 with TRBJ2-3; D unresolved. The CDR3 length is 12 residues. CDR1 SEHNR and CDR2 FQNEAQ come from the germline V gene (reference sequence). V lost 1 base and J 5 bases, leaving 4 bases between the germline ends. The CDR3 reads CASSLDEDTQYF. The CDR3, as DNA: TGTGCCAGCAGCTTAGATGAAGATACGCAGTATTTT. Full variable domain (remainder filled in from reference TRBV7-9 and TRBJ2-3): DTGVSQNPRHKITKRGQNVTFRCDPISEHNRLYWYRQTLGQGPEFLTYFQNEAQLEKSRLLSDRFSAERPKGSFSTLEIQRTEQGDSAMYLCASSLDEDTQYFGPGTRLTVL.

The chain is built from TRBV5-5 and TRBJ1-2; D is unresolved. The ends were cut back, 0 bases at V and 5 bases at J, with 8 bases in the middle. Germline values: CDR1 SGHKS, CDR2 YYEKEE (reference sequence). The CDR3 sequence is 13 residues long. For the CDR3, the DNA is TGTGCCAGCAGCTTGGTCGGGGATTATGGCTACACCTTC. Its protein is CASSLVGDYGYTF.

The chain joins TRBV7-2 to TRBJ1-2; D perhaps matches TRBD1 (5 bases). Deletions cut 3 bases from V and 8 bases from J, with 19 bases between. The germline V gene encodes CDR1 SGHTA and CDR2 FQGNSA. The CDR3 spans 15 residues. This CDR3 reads CASSFRGRGGRGYTF. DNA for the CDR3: TGTGCCAGCAGCTTTAGGGGTAGGGGTGGCCGCGGCTACACCTTC.

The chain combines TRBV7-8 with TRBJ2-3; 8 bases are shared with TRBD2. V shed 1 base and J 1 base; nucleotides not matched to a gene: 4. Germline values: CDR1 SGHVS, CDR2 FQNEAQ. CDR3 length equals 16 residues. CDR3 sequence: CASSLDAGGGTDTQYF. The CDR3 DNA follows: TGTGCCAGCAGCTTAGATGCGGGAGGTGGCACAGATACGCAGTATTTT.

CDR3: CASSTSILTDTQYF. CDR3 sequence (DNA): TGTGCCAGCTCAACCAGTATACTCACAGATACGCAGTATTTT. The chain couples TRBV18 to TRBJ2-3, with unresolved D. The CDR3 contains 14 residues. Looked up from germline, CDR1 is KGHSH and CDR2 is LQKENI. The V and J ends lost 5 bases and 2 bases respectively, with 11 bases between them.

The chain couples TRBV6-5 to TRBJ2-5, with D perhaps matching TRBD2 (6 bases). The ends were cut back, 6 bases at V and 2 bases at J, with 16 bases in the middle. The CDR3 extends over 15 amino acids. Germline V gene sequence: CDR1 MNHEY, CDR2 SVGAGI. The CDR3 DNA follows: TGTGCCAGCAGAGAGGGTCCCCGGGGGCAAGAGACCCAGTACTTC. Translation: CASREGPRGQETQYF.